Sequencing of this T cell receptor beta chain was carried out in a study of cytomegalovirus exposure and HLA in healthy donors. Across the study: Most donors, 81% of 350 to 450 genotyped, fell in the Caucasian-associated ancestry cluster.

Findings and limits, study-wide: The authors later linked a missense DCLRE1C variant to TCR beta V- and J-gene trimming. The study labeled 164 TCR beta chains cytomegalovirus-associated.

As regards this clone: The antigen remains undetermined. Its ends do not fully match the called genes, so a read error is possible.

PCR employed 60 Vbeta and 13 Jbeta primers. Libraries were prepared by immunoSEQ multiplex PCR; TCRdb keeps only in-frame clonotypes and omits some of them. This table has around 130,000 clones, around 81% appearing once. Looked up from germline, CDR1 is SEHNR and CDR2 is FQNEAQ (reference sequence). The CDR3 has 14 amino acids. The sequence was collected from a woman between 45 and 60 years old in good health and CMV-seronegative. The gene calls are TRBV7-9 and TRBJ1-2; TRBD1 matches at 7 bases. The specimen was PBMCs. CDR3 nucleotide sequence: TGTTCCAGCAGCGCTACGACAGGGATCCATGGCTACACCTTC. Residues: CSSSATTGIHGYTF.